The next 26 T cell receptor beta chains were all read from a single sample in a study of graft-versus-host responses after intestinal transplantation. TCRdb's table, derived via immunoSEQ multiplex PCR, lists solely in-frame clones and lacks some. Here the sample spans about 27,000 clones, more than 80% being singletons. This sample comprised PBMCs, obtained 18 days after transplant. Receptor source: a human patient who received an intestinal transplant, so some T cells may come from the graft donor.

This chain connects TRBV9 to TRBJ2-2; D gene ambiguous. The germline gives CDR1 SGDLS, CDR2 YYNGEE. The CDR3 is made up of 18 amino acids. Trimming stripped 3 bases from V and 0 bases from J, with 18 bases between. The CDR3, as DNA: TGTGCCAGCAGCGATCCCGTCACCGCCAGGACGAACACCGGGGAGCTGTTTTTT. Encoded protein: CASSDPVTARTNTGELFF.

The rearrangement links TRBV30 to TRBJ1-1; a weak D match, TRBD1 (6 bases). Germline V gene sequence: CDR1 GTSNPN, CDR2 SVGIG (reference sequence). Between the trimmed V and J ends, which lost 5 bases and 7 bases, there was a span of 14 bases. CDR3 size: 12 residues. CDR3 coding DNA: TGTGCCTGGTACGAAGGAGGGGGTGAAGCTTTCTTT. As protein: CAWYEGGGEAFF.

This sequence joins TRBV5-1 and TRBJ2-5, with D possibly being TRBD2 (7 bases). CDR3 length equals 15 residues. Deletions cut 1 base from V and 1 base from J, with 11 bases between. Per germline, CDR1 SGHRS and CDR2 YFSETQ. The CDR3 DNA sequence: TGCGCCAGCAGCTTGATGGGGGGGCTCCAAGAGACCCAGTACTTC. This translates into CASSLMGGLQETQYF.

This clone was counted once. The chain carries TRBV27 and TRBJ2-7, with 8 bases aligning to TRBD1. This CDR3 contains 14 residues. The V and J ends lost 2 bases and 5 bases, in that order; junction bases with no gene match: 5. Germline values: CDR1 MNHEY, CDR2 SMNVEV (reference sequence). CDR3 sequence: CASSLVGQGHEQYF. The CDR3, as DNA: TGTGCCAGCAGTTTAGTCGGACAGGGCCACGAGCAGTACTTC.

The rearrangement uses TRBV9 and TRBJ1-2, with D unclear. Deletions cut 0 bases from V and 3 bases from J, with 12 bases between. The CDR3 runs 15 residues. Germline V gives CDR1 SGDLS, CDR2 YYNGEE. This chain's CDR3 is CASSVVGSGDYGYTF. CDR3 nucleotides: TGTGCCAGCAGCGTAGTCGGCAGCGGAGACTATGGCTACACCTTC.

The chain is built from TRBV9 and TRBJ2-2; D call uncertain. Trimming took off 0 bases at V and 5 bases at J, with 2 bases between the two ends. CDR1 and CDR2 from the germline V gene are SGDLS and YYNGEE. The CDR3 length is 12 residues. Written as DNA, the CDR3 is TGTGCCAGCAGCGTAGAAACCGGGGAGCTGTTTTTT. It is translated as CASSVETGELFF.

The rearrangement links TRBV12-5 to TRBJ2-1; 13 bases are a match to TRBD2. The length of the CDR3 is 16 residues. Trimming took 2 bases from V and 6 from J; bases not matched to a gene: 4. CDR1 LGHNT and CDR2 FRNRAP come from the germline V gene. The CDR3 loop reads CASGLPTSGGANEQFF. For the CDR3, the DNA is TGTGCTAGTGGTTTGCCAACTAGCGGGGGGGCCAATGAGCAGTTCTTC.

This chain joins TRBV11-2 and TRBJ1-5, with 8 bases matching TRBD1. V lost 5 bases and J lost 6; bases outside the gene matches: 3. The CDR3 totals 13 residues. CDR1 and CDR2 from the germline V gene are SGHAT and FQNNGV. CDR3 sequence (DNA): TGTGCCAGCAGCGCAGGGGGCCTTCAGCCCCAGCATTTT. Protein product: CASSAGGLQPQHF.

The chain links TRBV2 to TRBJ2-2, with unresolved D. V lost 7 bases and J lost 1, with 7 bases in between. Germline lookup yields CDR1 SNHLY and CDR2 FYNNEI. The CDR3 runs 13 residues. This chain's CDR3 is CASIWGNTGELFF. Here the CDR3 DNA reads TGTGCCAGCATATGGGGGAACACCGGGGAGCTGTTTTTT. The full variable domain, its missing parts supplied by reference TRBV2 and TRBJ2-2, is EPEVTQTPSHQVTQMGQEVILRCVPISNHLYFYWYRQILGQKVEFLVSFYNNEISEKSEIFDDQFSVERPDGSNFTLKIRSTKLEDSAMYFCASIWGNTGELFFGEGSRLTVL.

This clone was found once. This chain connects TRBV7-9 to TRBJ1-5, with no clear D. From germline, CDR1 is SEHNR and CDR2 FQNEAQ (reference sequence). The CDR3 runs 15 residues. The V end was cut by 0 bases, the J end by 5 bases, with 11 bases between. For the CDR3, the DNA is TGTGCCAGCAGCTTAGCGGCGGGGTTCGATCAGCCCCAGCATTTT. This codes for CASSLAAGFDQPQHF.

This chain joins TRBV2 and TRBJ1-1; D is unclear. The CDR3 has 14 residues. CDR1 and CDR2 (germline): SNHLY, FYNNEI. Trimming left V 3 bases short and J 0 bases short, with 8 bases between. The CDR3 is CASSEWVMNTEAFF. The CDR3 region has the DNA TGTGCCAGCAGTGAGTGGGTCATGAACACTGAAGCTTTCTTT.

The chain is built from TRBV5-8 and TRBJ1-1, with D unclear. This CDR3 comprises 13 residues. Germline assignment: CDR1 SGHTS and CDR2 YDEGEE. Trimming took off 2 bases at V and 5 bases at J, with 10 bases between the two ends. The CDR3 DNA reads TGTGCCAGCAGCTTACGGGGAGGTACTGAAGCTTTCTTT. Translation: CASSLRGGTEAFF.

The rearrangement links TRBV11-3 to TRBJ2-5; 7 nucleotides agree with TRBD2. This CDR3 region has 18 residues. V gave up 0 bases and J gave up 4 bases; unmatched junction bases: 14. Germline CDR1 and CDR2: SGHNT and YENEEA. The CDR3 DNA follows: TGTGCCAGCAGCTTAGAACACCTCTCTGGGACTACCGGAGAGACCCAGTACTTC. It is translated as CASSLEHLSGTTGETQYF. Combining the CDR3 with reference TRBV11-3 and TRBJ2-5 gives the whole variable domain EAGVVQSPRYKIIEKKQPVAFWCNPISGHNTLYWYLQNLGQGPELLIRYENEEAVDDSQLPKDRFSAERLKGVDSTLKIQPAELGDSAVYLCASSLEHLSGTTGETQYFGPGTRLLVL.

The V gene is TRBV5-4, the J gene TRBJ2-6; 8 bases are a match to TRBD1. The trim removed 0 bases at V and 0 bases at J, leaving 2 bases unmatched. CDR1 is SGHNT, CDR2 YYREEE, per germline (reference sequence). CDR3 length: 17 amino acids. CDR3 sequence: CASSLGTGTSGANVLTF. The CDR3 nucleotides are TGTGCCAGCAGCTTGGGGACAGGGACCTCTGGGGCCAACGTCCTGACTTTC. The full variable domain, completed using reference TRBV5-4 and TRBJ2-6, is ETGVTQSPTHLIKTRGQQVTLRCSSQSGHNTVSWYQQALGQGPQFIFQYYREEENGRGNFPPRFSGLQFPNYSSELNVNALELDDSALYLCASSLGTGTSGANVLTFGAGSRLTVL.

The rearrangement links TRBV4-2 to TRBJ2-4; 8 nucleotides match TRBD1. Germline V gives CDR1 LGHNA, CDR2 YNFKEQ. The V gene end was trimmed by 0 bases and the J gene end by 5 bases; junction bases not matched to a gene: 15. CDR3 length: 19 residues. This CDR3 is CASSQEPQGVVVVQNIQYF. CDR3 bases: TGTGCCAGCAGCCAAGAGCCACAGGGGGTGGTAGTTGTCCAAAACATTCAGTACTTC.

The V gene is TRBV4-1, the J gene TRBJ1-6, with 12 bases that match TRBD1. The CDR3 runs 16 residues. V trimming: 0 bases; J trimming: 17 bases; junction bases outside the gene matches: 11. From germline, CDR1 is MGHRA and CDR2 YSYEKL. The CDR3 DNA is TGCGCCAGCAGCCAAGATGGTTTGGGGACAGGGGGCGTTTTCCACTTT. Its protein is CASSQDGLGTGGVFHF.

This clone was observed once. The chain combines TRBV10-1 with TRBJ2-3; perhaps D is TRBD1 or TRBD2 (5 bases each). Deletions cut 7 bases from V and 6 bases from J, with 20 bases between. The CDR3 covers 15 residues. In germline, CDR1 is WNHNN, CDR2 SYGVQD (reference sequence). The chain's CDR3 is CASNFGTSLPDTQYF. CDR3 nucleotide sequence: TGCGCCAGCAACTTTGGGACCTCCCTTCCGGATACGCAGTATTTT.

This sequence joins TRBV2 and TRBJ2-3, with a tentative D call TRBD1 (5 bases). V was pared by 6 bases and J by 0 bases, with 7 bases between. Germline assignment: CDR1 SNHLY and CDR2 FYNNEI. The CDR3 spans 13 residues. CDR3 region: CASRDSSTDTQYF. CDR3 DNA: TGTGCCAGCAGAGACAGTAGCACAGATACGCAGTATTTT.

The CDR3: CASSSGTGANNEQFF. The DNA of the CDR3 is TGTGCCAGCAGCTCCGGGACAGGGGCCAACAATGAGCAGTTCTTC. The gene calls are TRBV7-8 and TRBJ2-1; 10 bases line up with TRBD1. Trimming cost V 4 bases and J 5 bases; bases outside gene matches: 5. Germline V gene data show CDR1 as SGHVS and CDR2 as FQNEAQ. The length of the CDR3 is 15 residues.

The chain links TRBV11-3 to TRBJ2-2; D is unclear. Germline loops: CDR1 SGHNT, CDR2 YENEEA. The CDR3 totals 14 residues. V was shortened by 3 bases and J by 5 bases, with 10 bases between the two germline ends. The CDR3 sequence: CASSLDGVTGELFF. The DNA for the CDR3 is TGTGCCAGCAGCTTGGATGGGGTGACCGGGGAGCTGTTTTTT.

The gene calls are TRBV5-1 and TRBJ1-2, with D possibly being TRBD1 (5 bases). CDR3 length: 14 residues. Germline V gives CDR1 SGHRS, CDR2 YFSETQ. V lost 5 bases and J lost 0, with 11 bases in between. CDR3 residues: CASRYDSANYGYTF. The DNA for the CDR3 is TGCGCCAGCAGATACGACAGTGCTAACTATGGCTACACCTTC. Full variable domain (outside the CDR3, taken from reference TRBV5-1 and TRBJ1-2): KAGVTQTPRYLIKTRGQQVTLSCSPISGHRSVSWYQQTPGQGLQFLFEYFSETQRNKGNFPGRFSGRQFSNSRSEMNVSTLELGDSALYLCASRYDSANYGYTFGSGTRLTVV.

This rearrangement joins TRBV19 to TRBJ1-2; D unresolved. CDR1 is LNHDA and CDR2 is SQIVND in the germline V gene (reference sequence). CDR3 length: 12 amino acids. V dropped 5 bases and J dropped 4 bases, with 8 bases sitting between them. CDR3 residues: CASSSGVYGYTF. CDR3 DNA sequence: TGTGCCAGTAGTTCGGGTGTCTATGGCTACACCTTC. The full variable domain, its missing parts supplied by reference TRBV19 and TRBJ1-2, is DGGITQSPKYLFRKEGQNVTLSCEQNLNHDAMYWYRQDPGQGLRLIYYSQIVNDFQKGDIAEGYSVSREKKESFPLTVTSAQKNPTAFYLCASSSGVYGYTFGSGTRLTVV.

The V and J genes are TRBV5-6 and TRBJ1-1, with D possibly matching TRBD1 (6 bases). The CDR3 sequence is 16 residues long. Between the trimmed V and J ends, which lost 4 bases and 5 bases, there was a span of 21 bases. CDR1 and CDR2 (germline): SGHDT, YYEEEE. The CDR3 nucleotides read TGTGCCAGCAGCGGGGTGGGGGCTCCCACCGGGACTGAAGCTTTCTTT. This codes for CASSGVGAPTGTEAFF.

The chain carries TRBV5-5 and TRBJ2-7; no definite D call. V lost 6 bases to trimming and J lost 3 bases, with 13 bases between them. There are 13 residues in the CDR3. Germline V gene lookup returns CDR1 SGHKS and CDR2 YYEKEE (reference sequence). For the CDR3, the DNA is TGTGCCAGCACCTCCTCCCTTGGCTACGAGCAGTACTTC. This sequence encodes CASTSSLGYEQYF.

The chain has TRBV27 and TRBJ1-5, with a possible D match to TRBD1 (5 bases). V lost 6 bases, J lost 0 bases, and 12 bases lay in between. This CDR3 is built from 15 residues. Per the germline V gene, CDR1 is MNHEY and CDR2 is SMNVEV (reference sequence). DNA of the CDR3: TGTGCCAGCAGCTTGGGGCCCAGTAGCAATCAGCCCCAGCATTTT. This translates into CASSLGPSSNQPQHF.

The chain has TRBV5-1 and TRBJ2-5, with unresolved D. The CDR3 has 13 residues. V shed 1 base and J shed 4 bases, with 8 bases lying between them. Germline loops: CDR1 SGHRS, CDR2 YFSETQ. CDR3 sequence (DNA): TGCGCCAGCAGCTTGAAAGGGTTAGAGACCCAGTACTTC. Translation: CASSLKGLETQYF.